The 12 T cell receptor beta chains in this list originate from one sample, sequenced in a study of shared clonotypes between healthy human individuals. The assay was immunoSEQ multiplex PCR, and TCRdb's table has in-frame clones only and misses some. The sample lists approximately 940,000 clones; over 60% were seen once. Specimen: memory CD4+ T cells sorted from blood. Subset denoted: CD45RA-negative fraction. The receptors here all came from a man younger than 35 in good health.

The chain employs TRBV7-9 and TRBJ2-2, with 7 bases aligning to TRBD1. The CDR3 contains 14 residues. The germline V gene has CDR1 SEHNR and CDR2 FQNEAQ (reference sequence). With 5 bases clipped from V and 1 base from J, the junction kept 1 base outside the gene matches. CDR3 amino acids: CASSHRGNTGELFF. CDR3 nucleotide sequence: TGTGCCAGCAGCCACAGGGGGAACACCGGGGAGCTGTTTTTT.

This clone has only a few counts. The CDR3 DNA is TGTGCCAGTAGTACCTGGGACAGGGGTGGCAATCAGCCCCAGCATTTT. It is translated as CASSTWDRGGNQPQHF. V and J are TRBV19 and TRBJ1-5; 10 bases line up with TRBD1. The CDR3 loop spans 16 amino acids. Germline V gene lookup returns CDR1 LNHDA and CDR2 SQIVND (reference sequence). V dropped 4 bases and J dropped 2; count of bases not matched to a gene: 5.

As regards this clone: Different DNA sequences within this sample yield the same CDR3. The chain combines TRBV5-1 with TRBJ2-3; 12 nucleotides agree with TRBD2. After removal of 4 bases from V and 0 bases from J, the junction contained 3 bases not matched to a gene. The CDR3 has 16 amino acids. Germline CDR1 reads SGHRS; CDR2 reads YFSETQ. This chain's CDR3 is CASSGGTSGSTDTQYF. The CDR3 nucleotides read TGCGCCAGCAGCGGGGGGACTAGCGGGAGCACAGATACGCAGTATTTT.

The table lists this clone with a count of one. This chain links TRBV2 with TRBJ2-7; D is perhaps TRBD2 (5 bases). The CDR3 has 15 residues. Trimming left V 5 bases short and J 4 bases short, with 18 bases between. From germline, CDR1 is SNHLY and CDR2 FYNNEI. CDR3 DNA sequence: TGTGCCAGCAGTATTTCCGGGGTGACCGCGTACGAGCAGTACTTC. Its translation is CASSISGVTAYEQYF.

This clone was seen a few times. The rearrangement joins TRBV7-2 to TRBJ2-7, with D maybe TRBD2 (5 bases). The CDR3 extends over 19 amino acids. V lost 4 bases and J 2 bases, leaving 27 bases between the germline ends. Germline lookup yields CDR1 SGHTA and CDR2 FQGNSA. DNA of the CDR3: TGTGCCAGCAGCTCACTGCGTACCTCGGGCGGAGGTACCCCCTACGAGCAGTACTTC. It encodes CASSSLRTSGGGTPYEQYF.

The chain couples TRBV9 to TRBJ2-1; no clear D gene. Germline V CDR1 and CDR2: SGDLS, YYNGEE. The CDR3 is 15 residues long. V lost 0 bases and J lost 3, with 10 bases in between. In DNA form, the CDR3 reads TGTGCCAGCAGCGTAGGGCCAGTGGGCTACAATGAGCAGTTCTTC. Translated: CASSVGPVGYNEQFF. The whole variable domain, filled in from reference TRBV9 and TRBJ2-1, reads DSGVTQTPKHLITATGQRVTLRCSPRSGDLSVYWYQQSLDQGLQFLIQYYNGEERAKGNILERFSAQQFPDLHSELNLSSLELGDSALYFCASSVGPVGYNEQFFGPGTRLTVL.

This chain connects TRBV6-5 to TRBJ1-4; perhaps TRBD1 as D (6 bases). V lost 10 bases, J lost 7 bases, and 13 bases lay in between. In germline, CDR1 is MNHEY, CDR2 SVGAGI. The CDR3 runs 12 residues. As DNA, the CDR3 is TGTGCCACCTCCGAACAGGGTGAAAAACTGTTTTTT. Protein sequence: CATSEQGEKLFF.

CDR3 in amino acids: CASSLRDRDSSSYEQYF. The CDR3 DNA reads as TGTGCCAGCAGCTTACGGGACAGGGACTCTAGCTCCTACGAGCAGTACTTC. The chain joins TRBV7-2 to TRBJ2-7, with TRBD1 identical over 9 bases. V lost 2 bases, J lost 0 bases, and 8 bases stayed unmatched. Germline CDR1 SGHTA, CDR2 FQGNSA. This CDR3 comprises 17 residues.

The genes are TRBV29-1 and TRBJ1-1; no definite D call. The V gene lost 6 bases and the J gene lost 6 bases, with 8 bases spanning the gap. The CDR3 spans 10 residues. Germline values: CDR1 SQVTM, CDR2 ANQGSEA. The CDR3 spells CSVGFSEAFF. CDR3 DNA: TGCAGCGTGGGGTTTTCTGAAGCTTTCTTT.

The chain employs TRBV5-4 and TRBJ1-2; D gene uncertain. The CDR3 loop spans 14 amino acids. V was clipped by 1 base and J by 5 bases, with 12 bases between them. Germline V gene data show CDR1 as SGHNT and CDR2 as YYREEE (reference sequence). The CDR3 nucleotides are TGTGCCAGCAGCTTGCCCGGAGTTACATATGGCTACACCTTC. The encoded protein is CASSLPGVTYGYTF.

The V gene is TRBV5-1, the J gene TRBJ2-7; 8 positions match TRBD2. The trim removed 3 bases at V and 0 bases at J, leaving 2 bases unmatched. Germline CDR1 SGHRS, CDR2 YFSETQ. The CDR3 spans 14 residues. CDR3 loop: CASSYSGVSYEQYF. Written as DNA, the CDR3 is TGCGCCAGCAGCTATAGCGGGGTCTCCTACGAGCAGTACTTC.

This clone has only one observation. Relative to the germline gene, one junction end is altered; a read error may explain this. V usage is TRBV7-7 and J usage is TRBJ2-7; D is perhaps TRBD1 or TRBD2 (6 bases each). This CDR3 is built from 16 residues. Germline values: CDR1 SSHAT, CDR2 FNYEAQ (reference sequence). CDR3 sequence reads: CASSYPRGLRNYEQYF. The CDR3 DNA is TGTGCTAGCAGCTACCCCAGGGGACTTCGTAACTACGAGCAGTACTTC.